This T cell receptor (beta chain) was identified during a study of blood T cell repertoires in COVID-19. Across the study: Specimens from acute and convalescent COVID-19 originated in the United States, Italy and Spain. PBMCs, B-cell-depleted T cells, or T cells provided the cDNA or gDNA that made up the material.

The CDR3 runs 17 residues. Germline V gene lookup returns CDR1 MGHDK and CDR2 SYGVNS. V lost 0 bases to trimming and J lost 8 bases; unmatched junction nucleotides: 12. In the source study's methods: Scientists estimated how many nucleated cells there were by amplifying reference gene primers. Libraries were prepared by immunoSEQ multiplex PCR; TCRdb keeps only in-frame clonotypes and omits some of them. V and J calls plus clone size are reproduced from that table; the DNA served to infer D and trimming. Of fewer than 400,000 clones detected, about 85% appear once; the ten largest clones hold roughly 3.6%.

This clonotype was obtained from a woman between 18 and 30 years old with acute or convalescent COVID-19. V gene TRBV25-1 combines with J gene TRBJ2-1; 8 bases agree with TRBD2. The sample was peripheral blood. This CDR3 reads CASSEYGLERERDEQFF. The CDR3 nucleotides are TGTGCCAGCAGTGAATATGGCCTGGAGCGGGAGCGGGATGAGCAGTTCTTC.